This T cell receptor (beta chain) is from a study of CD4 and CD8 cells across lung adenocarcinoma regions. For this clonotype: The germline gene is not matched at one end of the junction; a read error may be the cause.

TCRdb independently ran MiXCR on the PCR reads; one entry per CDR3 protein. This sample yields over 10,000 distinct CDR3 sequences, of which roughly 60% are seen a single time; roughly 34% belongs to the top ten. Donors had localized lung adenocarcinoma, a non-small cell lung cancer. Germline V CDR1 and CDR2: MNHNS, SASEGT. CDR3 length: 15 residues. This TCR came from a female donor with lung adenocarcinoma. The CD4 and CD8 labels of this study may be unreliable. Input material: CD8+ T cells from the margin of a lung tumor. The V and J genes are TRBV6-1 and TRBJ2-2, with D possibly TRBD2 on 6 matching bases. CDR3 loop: CASRFGGASGEELFF. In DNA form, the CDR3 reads TGTGCCAGCAGATTCGGCGGGGCGAGCGGCGAGGAGCTGTTTTTC.